A selection of T cell receptor beta chains follows, all from one sample in a study of T cells after yellow fever vaccination. MiXCR was run by TCRdb on the 5' RACE reads, yielding one entry per CDR3 protein. Of a few hundred thousand distinct CDR3 sequences listed, almost 4% are singletons. The sample in question was PBMCs, obtained 5 days after the yellow fever booster vaccination. The receptors originated from a man aged 18 to 30 who received the YFV17D yellow fever vaccine. The CDR3 runs from the conserved cysteine through the conserved F or W. The D gene is left open where the match is weak. The size entry is marked missing in some rows and otherwise reads once, few, many or a size class.

CDR3aa,CDR3nt,abundance,j_gene,v_gene,d_gene
CASSYRDRLYGYTF,TGTGCCAGCAGCTATAGAGACAGGTTATATGGCTACACCTTC,many,TRBJ1-2,TRBV7-9,NA
CASRIGQSSYNEQFF,TGTGCCAGCAGAATAGGACAGAGCTCCTACAATGAGCAGTTCTTC,NA,TRBJ2-1,TRBV5-8,NA
CASSSVQATSGQETQYF,TGTGCCAGCAGCTCGGTTCAAGCGACTAGCGGACAAGAGACCCAGTACTTC,NA,TRBJ2-5,TRBV7-6,TRBD2
CASSSHQDSLSSYNEQFF,TGTGCCAGCAGTTCCCACCAGGACAGTTTAAGCTCCTACAATGAGCAGTTCTTC,NA,TRBJ2-1,TRBV12-3/TRBV12-4,NA
CASSLRAPGSGETQYF,TGTGCCAGCAGCTTAAGGGCCCCAGGGAGTGGAGAGACCCAGTACTTC,NA,TRBJ2-5,TRBV7-2,NA
CAWSPWAGEGETQYF,TGTGCCTGGAGTCCCTGGGCGGGGGAGGGAGAGACCCAGTACTTC,many,TRBJ2-5,TRBV30,TRBD2
CASGKRHLNTGELFF,TGCGCCAGCGGAAAGAGGCACCTAAACACCGGGGAGCTGTTTTTT,many,TRBJ2-2,TRBV5-1,NA
CASSTPRTGGGWYEQYF,TGTGCCAGCAGCACTCCCCGAACAGGGGGCGGGTGGTACGAGCAGTACTTC,few,TRBJ2-7,TRBV9,TRBD1
CASSLPSKEKLFF,TGTGCCAGCAGTTTACCTTCGAAGGAAAAACTGTTTTTT,many,TRBJ1-4,TRBV6-6,NA
CSARDAGPSSYSNQPQHF,TGCAGTGCTAGAGATGCAGGACCCAGCTCTTATAGCAATCAGCCCCAGCATTTT,few,TRBJ1-5,TRBV20-1,NA
CASIPGGGAETQYF,TGTGCCAGCATCCCCGGAGGGGGGGCGGAGACCCAGTACTTC,NA,TRBJ2-5,TRBV6-6,NA
CSVESRGGNGYTF,TGCAGCGTTGAATCCAGGGGGGGTAATGGCTACACCTTC,NA,TRBJ1-2,TRBV29-1,TRBD1
CASRGGGETQYF,TGCGCCAGCCGAGGAGGTGGAGAGACCCAGTACTTC,many,TRBJ2-5,TRBV5-1,NA
CASSQDGQGEGYTF,TGCGCCAGCAGCCAAGATGGGCAGGGTGAAGGCTACACCTTC,NA,TRBJ1-2,TRBV4-3,NA
CASSLLRNEQFF,TGTGCCAGCAGCTTATTACGAAATGAGCAGTTCTTC,NA,TRBJ2-1,TRBV7-9,NA
CASTQGQGTYNEQFF,TGTGCCAGCACCCAGGGACAGGGAACCTACAATGAGCAGTTCTTC,few,TRBJ2-1,TRBV12-3/TRBV12-4,TRBD1
CATSSRGGQPQHF,TGTGCCACCAGCAGCAGGGGTGGTCAGCCCCAGCATTTT,few,TRBJ1-5,TRBV15,NA
CASSLSGTINEKLFF,TGCGCCAGCAGCCTGTCCGGGACCATTAATGAAAAACTGTTTTTT,NA,TRBJ1-4,TRBV5-1,NA
CASSLRQGLQDTQYF,TGTGCCAGCAGTTTAAGGCAGGGGCTCCAGGATACGCAGTATTTT,few,TRBJ2-3,TRBV28,NA
CASSQKNEPNSDEQYF,TGTGCCAGCAGCCAAAAAAATGAACCGAATTCGGACGAGCAGTACTTC,NA,TRBJ2-7,TRBV4-2,NA
CASSLEGAQETQYF,TGTGCCAGCAGTTTAGAGGGGGCACAAGAGACCCAGTACTTC,many,TRBJ2-5,TRBV12-3/TRBV12-4,TRBD1
CASSTPGAPGKETNYGYTF,TGCGCCAGCAGCACCCCCGGGGCCCCCGGGAAAGAGACTAACTATGGCTACACCTTC,NA,TRBJ1-2,TRBV5-1,NA
CSAKIDSSMNTEAFF,TGCAGTGCGAAAATTGACAGTTCTATGAACACTGAAGCTTTCTTT,NA,TRBJ1-1,TRBV20-1,NA
CATSGGTGREQFF,TGTGCCACCAGTGGGGGGACAGGGCGTGAGCAGTTCTTC,few,TRBJ2-1,TRBV24-1,TRBD1
CASRGEEDTQYF,TGTGCCAGCAGGGGGGAGGAAGATACGCAGTATTTT,many,TRBJ2-3,TRBV2,NA
CASSEPGGTEAFF,TGTGCCAGCAGTGAACCAGGGGGCACTGAAGCTTTCTTT,NA,TRBJ1-1,TRBV25-1,TRBD1
CASSFSTDRGGETQYF,TGCGCCAGCAGCTTTTCCACCGACAGGGGCGGTGAGACCCAGTACTTC,many,TRBJ2-5,TRBV5-1,TRBD1
CASSYSRRDSDTQYF,TGTGCCAGCAGTTACTCCCGGCGGGACTCAGATACGCAGTATTTT,many,TRBJ2-3,TRBV6-5,NA
CASSQGGVGEQFF,TGCGCCAGCAGCCAAGGGGGGGTTGGTGAGCAGTTCTTC,few,TRBJ2-1,TRBV4-1,NA
CSARFRKNIQYF,TGCAGTGCTAGGTTCAGGAAAAACATTCAGTACTTC,many,TRBJ2-4,TRBV20-1,NA
CSVGSPGQPQHF,TGCAGCGTTGGGTCCCCCGGGCAGCCCCAGCATTTT,NA,TRBJ1-5,TRBV29-1,NA
CAISGGPAYEQYF,TGTGCCATCAGTGGAGGGCCCGCGTACGAGCAGTACTTC,many,TRBJ2-7,TRBV10-3,NA
CASSLRFRGEAKNIQYF,TGCGCCAGCAGCTTGAGATTTAGAGGCGAAGCCAAAAACATTCAGTACTTC,few,TRBJ2-4,TRBV5-1,NA
CAISESMERGGDTDTQYF,TGTGCCATCAGTGAGTCGATGGAGCGCGGGGGTGACACAGATACGCAGTATTTT,NA,TRBJ2-3,TRBV10-3,TRBD2
CASSQWGGRYF,TGTGCCAGCAGCCAGTGGGGGGGACGGTATTTT,many,TRBJ2-3,TRBV28,TRBD2
CASSQATKEETQYF,TGTGCCAGCAGCCAAGCTACCAAAGAAGAGACCCAGTACTTC,few,TRBJ2-5,TRBV4-2,NA
CASSLTTSGGADTQYF,TGTGCCAGCAGTCTTACGACTAGCGGGGGGGCAGATACGCAGTATTTT,NA,TRBJ2-3,TRBV6-6,TRBD2
CASSPADPGGGGTQYF,TGCGCCAGCAGCCCGGCGGACCCGGGCGGTGGGGGGACCCAGTACTTC,NA,TRBJ2-5,TRBV5-1,NA
CSADARRGRFKGQETQYF,TGCAGTGCTGACGCTAGACGAGGAAGGTTTAAGGGTCAAGAGACCCAGTACTTC,few,TRBJ2-5,TRBV20-1,NA
CASSHREDGWGSQYF,TGTGCCAGCAGCCACAGGGAGGACGGGTGGGGATCGCAGTATTTT,NA,TRBJ2-3,TRBV7-2,NA
CASSLAGTGGAGLKF,TGTGCCAGCAGCTTGGCAGGGACAGGGGGCGCGGGCCTCAAGTTT,few,TRBJ2-3,TRBV5-5,TRBD1
CASSLLAATDTQYF,TGTGCCAGCAGCTTACTGGCGGCTACAGATACGCAGTATTTT,many,TRBJ2-3,TRBV7-2,NA
CASSPKRTGYEAFF,TGTGCCAGCAGCCCCAAGAGGACAGGGTATGAAGCTTTCTTT,many,TRBJ1-1,TRBV7-8,TRBD1